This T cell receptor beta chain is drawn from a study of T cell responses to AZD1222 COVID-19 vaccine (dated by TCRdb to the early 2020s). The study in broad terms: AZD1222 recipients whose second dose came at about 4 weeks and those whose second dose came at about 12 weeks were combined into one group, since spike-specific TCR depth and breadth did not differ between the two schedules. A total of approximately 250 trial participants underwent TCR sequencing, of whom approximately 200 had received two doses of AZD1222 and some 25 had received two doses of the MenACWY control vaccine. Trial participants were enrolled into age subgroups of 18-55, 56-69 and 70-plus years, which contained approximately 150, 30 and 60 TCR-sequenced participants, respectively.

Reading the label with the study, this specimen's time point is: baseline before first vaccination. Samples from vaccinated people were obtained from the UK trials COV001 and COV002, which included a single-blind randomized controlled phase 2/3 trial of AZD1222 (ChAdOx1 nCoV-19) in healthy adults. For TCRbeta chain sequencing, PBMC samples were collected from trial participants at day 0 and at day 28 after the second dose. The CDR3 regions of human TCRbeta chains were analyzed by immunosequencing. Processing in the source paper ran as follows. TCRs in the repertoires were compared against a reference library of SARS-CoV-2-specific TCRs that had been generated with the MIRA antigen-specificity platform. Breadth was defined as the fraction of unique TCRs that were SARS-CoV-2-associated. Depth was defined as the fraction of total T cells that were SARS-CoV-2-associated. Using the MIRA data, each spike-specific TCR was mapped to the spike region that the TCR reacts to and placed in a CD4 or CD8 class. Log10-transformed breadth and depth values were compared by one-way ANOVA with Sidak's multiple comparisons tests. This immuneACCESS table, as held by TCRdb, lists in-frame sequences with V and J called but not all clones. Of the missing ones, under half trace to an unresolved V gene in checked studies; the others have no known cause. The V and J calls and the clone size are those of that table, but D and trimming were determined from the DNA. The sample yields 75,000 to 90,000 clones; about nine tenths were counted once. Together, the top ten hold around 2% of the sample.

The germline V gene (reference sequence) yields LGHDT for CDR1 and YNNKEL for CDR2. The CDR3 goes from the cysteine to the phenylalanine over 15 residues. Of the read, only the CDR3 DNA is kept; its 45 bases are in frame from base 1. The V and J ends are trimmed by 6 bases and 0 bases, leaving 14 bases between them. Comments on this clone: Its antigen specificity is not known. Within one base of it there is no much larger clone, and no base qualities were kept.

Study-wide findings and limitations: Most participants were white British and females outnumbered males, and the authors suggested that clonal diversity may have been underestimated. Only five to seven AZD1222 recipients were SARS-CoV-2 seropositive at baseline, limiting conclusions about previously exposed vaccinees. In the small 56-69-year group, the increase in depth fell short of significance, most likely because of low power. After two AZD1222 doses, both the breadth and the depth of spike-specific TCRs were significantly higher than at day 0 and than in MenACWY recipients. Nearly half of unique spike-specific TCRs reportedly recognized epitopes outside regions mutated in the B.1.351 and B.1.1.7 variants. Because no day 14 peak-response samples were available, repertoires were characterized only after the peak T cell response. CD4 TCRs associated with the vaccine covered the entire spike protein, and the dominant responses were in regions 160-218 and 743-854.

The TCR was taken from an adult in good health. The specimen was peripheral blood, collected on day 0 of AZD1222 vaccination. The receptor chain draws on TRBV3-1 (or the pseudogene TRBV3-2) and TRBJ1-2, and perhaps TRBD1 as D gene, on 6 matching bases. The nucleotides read TGTGCCAGCAGGGGTTATGGGACATCTAACTATGGCTACACCTTC. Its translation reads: CASRGYGTSNYGYTF.